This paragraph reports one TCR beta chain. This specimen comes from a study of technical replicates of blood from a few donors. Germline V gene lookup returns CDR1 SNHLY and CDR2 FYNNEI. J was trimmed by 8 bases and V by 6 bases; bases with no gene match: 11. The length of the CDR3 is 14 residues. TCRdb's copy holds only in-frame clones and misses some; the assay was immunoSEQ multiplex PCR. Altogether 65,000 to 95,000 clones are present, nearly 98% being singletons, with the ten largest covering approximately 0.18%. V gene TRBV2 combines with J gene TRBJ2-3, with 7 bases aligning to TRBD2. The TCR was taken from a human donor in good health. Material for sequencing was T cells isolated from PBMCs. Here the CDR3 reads CASRGTTSVGTQYF. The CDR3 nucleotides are TGTGCCAGCAGGGGGACTACCTCCGTTGGTACGCAGTATTTT.